These 3 T cell receptor beta chains were sequenced from one sample in a study of identical twins. TCRdb re-analysed the 5' RACE reads in MiXCR, keeping a single row per CDR3 protein. The table lists about 520,000 distinct CDR3 sequences, 22% of them singletons. The data were also submitted as part of a second study, on T cells expressing NK-cell markers.

Sequencing was carried out using CD4+ T cells sorted from blood. The receptor set was obtained from a woman aged 18-35 years in good health.

The V gene is TRBV7-8, the J gene TRBJ1-1; no clear D gene. Between the trimmed V and J ends, which lost 2 bases and 0 bases, there was a span of 7 bases. The germline V gene has CDR1 SGHVS and CDR2 FQNEAQ. There are 14 residues in the CDR3. Here the CDR3 reads CASSLYVMNTEAFF. The CDR3 DNA follows: TGTGCCAGCAGCTTATATGTTATGAACACTGAAGCTTTCTTT.

The genes are TRBV6-4 and TRBJ2-3, with TRBD2 matching 10 bases. This CDR3 has 18 amino acids. Germline CDR1 MRHNA, CDR2 SNTAGT. The ends lost 5 bases at V and 0 bases at J; junction bases unmatched: 11. The CDR3: CASSTRATSGNSTDTQYF. The CDR3 DNA is TGTGCCAGCAGTACCCGTGCCACTAGCGGGAACAGCACAGATACGCAGTATTTT.

The chain recombines TRBV2 with TRBJ2-7; D call uncertain. Between the trimmed V and J ends, which lost 5 bases and 3 bases, there was a span of 11 bases. Looked up from germline, CDR1 is SNHLY and CDR2 is FYNNEI. This CDR3 has 13 residues. This chain's CDR3 is CASSTKGIYEQYF. The DNA for the CDR3 is TGTGCCAGCAGTACAAAGGGAATCTACGAGCAGTACTTC.